The entry below gives a single T cell receptor beta chain sequence along with its context. What it binds is not known. This specimen belongs to a study of cytomegalovirus exposure and HLA in healthy donors. Turning to the study itself: About 79 million unique TCRs from HLA-typed donors were held in an early data release. General study points: In a later analysis, most CMV-associated TCR beta chains appeared HLA-restricted.

With 60 Vbeta and 13 Jbeta primers, the PCR was carried out. Profiled with immunoSEQ multiplex PCR; TCRdb holds only in-frame clones, not every one. The sample has 150,000 to 200,000 clones, roughly 80% seen once. V dropped 4 bases and J dropped 3; count of bases not matched to a gene: 2. This CDR3 is 14 amino acids long. The V gene's germline CDR1 is MDHEN and CDR2 SYDVKM. The receptor was derived from a male donor in good health and CMV-seronegative. The chain employs TRBV28 and TRBJ1-4; TRBD1 aligns across 7 bases. The sequenced sample consisted of PBMCs. In nucleotides, the CDR3 is TGTGCCAGCAGTTCAGGACAGGCTAATGAAAAACTGTTTTTT. It encodes CASSSGQANEKLFF. The full variable domain, with the rest looked up from reference TRBV28 and TRBJ1-4, is DVKVTQSSRYLVKRTGEKVFLECVQDMDHENMFWYRQDPGLGLRLIYFSYDVKMKEKGDIPEGYSVSREKKERFSLILESASTNQTSMYLCASSSGQANEKLFFGSGTQLSVL.